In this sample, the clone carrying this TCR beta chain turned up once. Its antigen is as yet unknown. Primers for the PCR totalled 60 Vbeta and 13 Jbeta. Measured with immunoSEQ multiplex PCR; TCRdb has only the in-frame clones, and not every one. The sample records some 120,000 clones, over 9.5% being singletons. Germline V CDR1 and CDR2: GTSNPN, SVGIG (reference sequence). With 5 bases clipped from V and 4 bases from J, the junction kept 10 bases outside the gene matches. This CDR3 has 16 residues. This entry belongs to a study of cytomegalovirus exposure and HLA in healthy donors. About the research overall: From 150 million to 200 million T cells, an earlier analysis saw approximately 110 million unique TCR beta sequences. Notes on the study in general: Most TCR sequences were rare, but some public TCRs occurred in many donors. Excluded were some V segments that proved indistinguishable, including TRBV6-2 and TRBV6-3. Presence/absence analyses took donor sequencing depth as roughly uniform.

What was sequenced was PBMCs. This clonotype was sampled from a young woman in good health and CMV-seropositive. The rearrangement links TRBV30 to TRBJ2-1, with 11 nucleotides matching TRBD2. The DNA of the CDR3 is TGTGCCTGGGCCCCCAGTCGGACTAGCGGGTACAATGAGCAGTTCTTC. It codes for CAWAPSRTSGYNEQFF.